The table lists the clone carrying this T cell receptor beta chain with a count of one. This sample stems from a study of blood T cells in healthy people across ages. The authors ran a second PCR of 7 to 11 cycles using a sample-barcoded 5' primer and a J-beta primer mix. TCRdb re-analysed the 5' RACE reads in MiXCR, keeping a single row per CDR3 protein. In the table there are about 640,000 distinct CDR3 sequences, roughly three fifths of which are singletons. The CDR3 loop spans 15 amino acids. Between the trimmed V and J ends, which lost 5 bases and 2 bases, there was a span of 12 bases. Germline values: CDR1 KGHDR, CDR2 SFDVKD.

The TCR comes from a man aged 55 to 70 in good health. This chain joins TRBV24-1 and TRBJ2-1, with no clear D. Sequenced: blood. CDR3 bases: TGTGCCACCAGTGGTACGGGCTTAGCCTACAATGAGCAGTTCTTC. It codes for CATSGTGLAYNEQFF.